What follows describes a single TCR beta chain. The antigen is undetermined. The record originates from a study of vaccination and CD4 T cells after COVID-19. About the study: Convalescent patients, SARS-CoV-2 positive by nasal swab PCR, comprised roughly ten mild cases and one severe case. Taking of post-vaccine samples occurred a median about 70 days after dose two (range 14 to 241).

The study, taken as a whole, reports: Convalescent patients' median share of reactive clones seen only post-vaccination was 70% to 90%.

Treatment given: roughly ten-day PBMC culture with coronavirus spike peptide pools or control peptides (ViraFEST assay). An Oncomine TCR Beta short-read assay was used to sequence the DNA from cultured CD4+ T cells. One entry per CDR3 protein results from TCRdb running MiXCR on the PCR reads. The table shows about 9,100 distinct CDR3 sequences, with roughly 61% occurring only once. The clonotype originates from a human donor with COVID-19. The specimen was cultured CD4+ T cells from blood, collected after SARS-CoV-2 vaccination.

The DNA of the CDR3 is TGTGCCAGCAGCCTCTGGAGCGGGGGGGCGGGAGAGACCCAGTACTTC. Protein sequence: CASSLWSGGAGETQYF. The chain combines TRBV11-2 with TRBJ2-5, with 10 bases fitting TRBD2. The junction had 10 bases not matched to a gene; V was cut back by 5 bases and J by 4 bases. Germline assignment: CDR1 SGHAT and CDR2 FQNNGV. The CDR3 runs 16 residues. Drawing the rest from reference TRBV11-2 and TRBJ2-5, the complete variable domain is EAGVAQSPRYKIIEKRQSVAFWCNPISGHATLYWYQQILGQGPKLLIQFQNNGVVDDSQLPKDRFSAERLKGVDSTLKIQPAKLEDSAVYLCASSLWSGGAGETQYFGPGTRLLVL.